The clone carrying this T cell receptor (beta chain) was found a few times. What it binds is not known. From the 5' RACE reads, TCRdb called clonotypes with MiXCR, one entry per CDR3 protein. The table has roughly 130,000 distinct CDR3 sequences, 15% to 20% seen once; the top ten hold around 14%. These data belong to a study of T-cell memory formation after mild COVID-19. Study background: Among the donors, TCR clusters were largely specific to each donor.

The study, taken as a whole, reports: Cross-reactive memory appears to have joined, as suggested by some responding clones showing up in pre-infection memory. Second-wave clones peaking on day 37 lacked confirmed SARS-CoV-2 specificity. Clones that contracted from day 15 to 85 were balanced CD4/CD8, while later expanders leaned CD4+.

There are 16 residues in the CDR3. Trimming took 3 bases from V and 4 from J, leaving 16 bases between them. CDR1 is SGHVS and CDR2 is FQNEAQ in the germline V gene. Material: PBMCs or a T cell subset sorted from them (not recorded which). This sequence was found in an adult woman who had mild COVID-19 (a few samples of this study predate the infection). Cell type and time point are not known. V gene TRBV7-8 combines with J gene TRBJ2-1, with D perhaps matching TRBD2 (6 bases). The CDR3 nucleotides read TGTGCCAGCAGCTTCTCCGGAGGGGCCATTTACAATGAGCAGTTCTTC. This gives the protein CASSFSGGAIYNEQFF. Combining the CDR3 with reference TRBV7-8 and TRBJ2-1 gives the whole variable domain GAGVSQSPRYKVAKRGQDVALRCDPISGHVSLFWYQQALGQGPEFLTYFQNEAQLDKSGLPSDRFFAERPEGSVSTLKIQRTQQEDSAVYLCASSFSGGAIYNEQFFGPGTRLTVL.